A selection of T cell receptor beta chains follows, all from one sample in a study of blood T cell repertoires in COVID-19. Generated by immunoSEQ multiplex PCR, the TCRdb table keeps only in-frame clones and is missing some. Among under 300,000 clones, 89% were seen once, and the ten largest hold 0.94%. Sequenced material: peripheral blood. These receptors came from a woman aged 40 to 49 who had recovered from COVID-19. Both conserved end residues are part of each CDR3. D genes are given only for firm matches. Expanded clones get a size class; other rows say once, few or many, or leave the size out.

CDR3 | DNA | J | D | V | size
CAISDPRTGSNYGYTF | TGTGCCATCAGTGACCCCAGGACAGGGTCTAACTATGGCTACACCTTC | TRBJ1-2 | TRBD1 | TRBV10-3 | -
CASSTDRVQREGHKQFF | TGTGCCAGCAGCACGGACAGGGTCCAGCGGGAGGGCCATAAGCAGTTCTTC | TRBJ2-1 | TRBD2 | TRBV5-6 | -
CSVEGQGFGNEQFF | TGCAGCGTTGAAGGGCAGGGATTTGGCAATGAGCAGTTCTTC | TRBJ2-1 | - | TRBV29-1 | -
CASSFTSGNEQFF | TGTGCCAGCAGCTTTACTAGCGGGAATGAGCAGTTCTTC | TRBJ2-1 | TRBD2 | TRBV9 | -
CASSVEGENTEAFF | TGTGCCAGCAGTGTTGAGGGGGAGAACACTGAAGCTTTCTTT | TRBJ1-1 | - | TRBV27 | -
CASSPTSYEQYF | TGTGCCAGCAGCCCTACTAGTTACGAGCAGTACTTC | TRBJ2-7 | - | TRBV5-5 | once
CASSVRLAGVGEQYF | TGTGCCAGCAGCGTCAGACTAGCGGGAGTTGGTGAGCAGTACTTC | TRBJ2-7 | TRBD2 | TRBV7-9 | -
CASSLKLAGDSYEQYF | TGTGCCAGCAGCTTAAAACTAGCTGGGGACTCCTACGAGCAGTACTTC | TRBJ2-7 | - | TRBV11-3 | -
CASSQVAGAYNEQFF | TGTGCCAGCAGCCAAGTAGCGGGCGCCTACAATGAGCAGTTCTTC | TRBJ2-1 | TRBD2 | TRBV3-1/TRBV3-2 | -
CASSVGLAGGNEQFF | TGTGCCAGCAGCGTAGGTCTAGCGGGGGGCAATGAGCAGTTCTTC | TRBJ2-1 | TRBD2 | TRBV9 | -
CASTGQVDEKLFF | TGTGCCAGCACGGGACAAGTCGATGAAAAACTGTTTTTT | TRBJ1-4 | - | TRBV7-9 | few
CAWSVPGWNEQFF | TGTGCCTGGAGTGTACCGGGTTGGAATGAGCAGTTCTTC | TRBJ2-1 | - | TRBV30 | -
CASSLSAGTGANVLTF | TGTGCCAGCAGCTTATCGGCGGGAACTGGGGCCAACGTCCTGACTTTC | TRBJ2-6 | - | TRBV7-3 | -
CASSRAQATGELFF | TGTGCCAGCAGCCGAGCTCAGGCGACCGGGGAGCTGTTTTTT | TRBJ2-2 | - | TRBV7-8 | -
CASSQDGALRGYGYTF | TGTGCCAGCAGCCAAGATGGCGCCCTAAGAGGGTATGGCTACACCTTC | TRBJ1-2 | - | TRBV3-1/TRBV3-2 | -
CASSFSASDSKNNSPLHF | TGTGCCAGCAGTTTTTCGGCTTCGGACAGCAAAAATAATTCACCCCTCCACTTT | TRBJ1-6 | - | TRBV27 | once
CASSSEIAGGGETQYF | TGTGCCAGCAGCTCCGAGATAGCGGGAGGCGGTGAGACCCAGTACTTC | TRBJ2-5 | TRBD2 | TRBV7-6 | -
CATVGPGQAYEQYF | TGTGCCACCGTAGGGCCGGGACAGGCCTACGAGCAGTACTTC | TRBJ2-7 | TRBD1 | TRBV6-5 | -
CASSWTSGTGDEQFF | TGTGCCAGCAGCTGGACTAGCGGGACAGGCGATGAGCAGTTCTTC | TRBJ2-1 | TRBD2 | TRBV7-2 | -
CASSKRESPYEQYF | TGTGCCAGTAGTAAGAGGGAGTCGCCCTACGAGCAGTACTTC | TRBJ2-7 | - | TRBV19 | -
CASSVSTSGITDTQYF | TGTGCCAGCAGCGTCTCTACTAGCGGGATCACAGATACGCAGTATTTT | TRBJ2-3 | TRBD2 | TRBV7-8 | -
CASSPATGGGYTF | TGTGCCAGCTCACCAGCCACGGGAGGAGGCTACACCTTC | TRBJ1-2 | - | TRBV18 | -
CASSQDQAGFYEQYF | TGTGCCAGCAGCCAAGATCAAGCGGGCTTCTACGAGCAGTACTTC | TRBJ2-7 | - | TRBV3-1/TRBV3-2 | -
CASSVGIGVAGGTDTQYF | TGTGCCAGCAGCGTAGGGATCGGGGTAGCGGGAGGCACAGATACGCAGTATTTT | TRBJ2-3 | TRBD2 | TRBV9 | -
CAWTPPGHQSNQPQHF | TGTGCCTGGACCCCCCCGGGACACCAAAGCAATCAGCCCCAGCATTTT | TRBJ1-5 | - | TRBV30 | -
CASSQDLRGAGDTQYF | TGCGCCAGCAGCCAAGATCTTAGGGGCGCAGGAGATACGCAGTATTTT | TRBJ2-3 | - | TRBV4-1 | -
CASSFPPTSRAGEQYF | TGTGCCAGCAGTTTTCCCCCAACCTCCCGAGCGGGCGAGCAGTACTTC | TRBJ2-7 | - | TRBV6-5 | -
CATSDVTPGLAGVSTDTQYF | TGTGCCACCAGTGACGTTACTCCGGGACTAGCGGGAGTCAGCACAGATACGCAGTATTTT | TRBJ2-3 | TRBD2 | TRBV24-1 | -
CASSTTSGSNTGELFF | TGTGCCAGCAGCACAACTAGCGGGAGTAACACCGGGGAGCTGTTTTTT | TRBJ2-2 | TRBD2 | TRBV7-9 | -
CASSSNSGATDTQYF | TGTGCCAGCAGCTCTAATAGCGGTGCCACAGATACGCAGTATTTT | TRBJ2-3 | - | TRBV5-4 | -